Listed here are 3 T cell receptor beta chains from one sample, sequenced in a study of post-analysis software for immune sequencing data. Study results and caveats: Controls had lower frequencies than patients of five or six TRBV segments, which included TRBV5-6, TRBV5-1 and TRBV20-1.

These receptors have no known antigen. Incorporated into the TCR beta cDNA libraries were unique molecular identifiers, which served to reduce PCR and sequencing biases. TCRdb re-analysed the PCR reads in MiXCR, keeping a single row per CDR3 protein. The table records a few hundred thousand distinct CDR3 sequences, roughly 45% of them present only once. What was sequenced was blood. The receptors originated from a girl aged 5-17 years with multiple sclerosis.

This clonotype was observed a single time. This chain links TRBV7-2 with TRBJ1-2, with TRBD1 identical over 7 bases. Unmatched junction bases numbered 6, after V lost 2 bases and J lost 3 bases. In germline, CDR1 is SGHTA, CDR2 FQGNSA. There are 15 residues in the CDR3. The CDR3 nucleotides read TGTGCCAGCAGCTTAAGAACAGGGGAGGACTATGGCTACACCTTC. It yields the protein CASSLRTGEDYGYTF.

This clonotype turned up a few times. The chain combines TRBV7-9 with TRBJ2-1; TRBD2 is a possible D gene (5 bases). Trimming removed 1 base from V and 7 bases from J, with 17 bases in between. CDR3 length: 16 residues. Germline assignment: CDR1 SEHNR and CDR2 FQNEAQ (reference sequence). The CDR3 loop is CASSLVGRGFSNEQFF. The CDR3 region has the DNA TGTGCCAGCAGCTTAGTAGGGAGAGGGTTTAGTAATGAGCAGTTCTTC.

This rearrangement joins TRBV6-5 to TRBJ1-4; D gene uncertain. The V gene's germline CDR1 is MNHEY and CDR2 SVGAGI. Trimming left V 3 bases short and J 5 bases short, with 7 bases between. The CDR3 is 13 residues long. The CDR3, as DNA: TGTGCCAGCAGTTATTATACCAATGAAAAACTGTTTTTT. As protein: CASSYYTNEKLFF.